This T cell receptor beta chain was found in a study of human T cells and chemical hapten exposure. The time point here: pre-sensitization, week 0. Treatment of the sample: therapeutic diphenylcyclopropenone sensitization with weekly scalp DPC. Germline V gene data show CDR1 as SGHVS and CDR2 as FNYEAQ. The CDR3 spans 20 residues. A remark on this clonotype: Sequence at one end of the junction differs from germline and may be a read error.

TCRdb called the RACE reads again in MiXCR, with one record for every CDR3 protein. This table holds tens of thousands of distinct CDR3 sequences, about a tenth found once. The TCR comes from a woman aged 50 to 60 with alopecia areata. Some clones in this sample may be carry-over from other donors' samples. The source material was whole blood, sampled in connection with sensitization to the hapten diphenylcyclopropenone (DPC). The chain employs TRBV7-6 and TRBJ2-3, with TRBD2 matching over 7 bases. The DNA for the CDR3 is TGTGCCAGCAGCTTAGCCCCCGGGGGGAGAGTCACCTCTAGCACTGATACGCTGTATTTT. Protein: CASSLAPGGRVTSSTDTLYF.